The 11 T cell receptor beta chains listed next were all sequenced from one sample in a study of T cells after yellow fever vaccination. TCRdb re-called the 5' RACE reads through MiXCR, storing one row per CDR3 protein. The sample carries 500,000 to 650,000 distinct CDR3 sequences, about 12% recorded once. The starting material was PBMCs, obtained on the day of the yellow fever booster vaccination. These receptors were obtained from a man aged 25-40 years who received the YFV17D yellow fever vaccine.

The chain combines TRBV25-1 with TRBJ1-3, with D tentatively TRBD1 (5 bases). This CDR3 spans 18 amino acids. Trimming took off 0 bases at V and 0 bases at J, with 15 bases between the two ends. Germline values: CDR1 MGHDK, CDR2 SYGVNS. CDR3 DNA sequence: TGTGCCAGCAGTGAATATTTCAGAGGGGTGAGCTCTGGAAACACCATATATTTT. It encodes CASSEYFRGVSSGNTIYF.

This clonotype has just a few counts. The chain combines TRBV2 with TRBJ2-5; no definite D call. The ends were cut back, 6 bases at V and 4 bases at J, with 9 bases in the middle. Germline V gene lookup returns CDR1 SNHLY and CDR2 FYNNEI. This CDR3 has 12 amino acids. CDR3 in amino acids: CASRDQLETQYF. The CDR3 DNA is TGTGCCAGCAGGGACCAATTAGAGACCCAGTACTTC.

This clonotype was seen only a few times. This sequence joins TRBV7-3 and TRBJ2-1; weak D call: TRBD2 (5 bases). Deletions cut 5 bases from V and 4 bases from J, with 12 bases between. This CDR3 contains 14 residues. Per the germline V gene, CDR1 is SGHTA and CDR2 is FQGTGA. CDR3 bases: TGTGCCAGCAGCAGGACTCCCCCATACAATGAGCAGTTCTTC. It encodes CASSRTPPYNEQFF.

This clonotype was seen a few times. This chain uses TRBV7-9 with TRBJ2-6; D is unclear. The CDR3 length is 14 residues. V lost 1 base and J 13 bases, leaving 14 bases between the germline ends. Germline CDR1 reads SEHNR; CDR2 reads FQNEAQ (reference sequence). CDR3 loop: CASSLGGRPHVLTF. The CDR3 bases are TGTGCCAGCAGCTTAGGTGGCAGACCCCATGTCCTGACTTTC.

The V call is TRBV20-1, the J call TRBJ1-1, with a possible D match to TRBD1 (5 bases). The CDR3 runs 15 residues. V was cut by 2 bases and J by 1 base, with 14 bases left in between. Per germline, CDR1 DFQATT and CDR2 SNEGSKA (reference sequence). Here the CDR3 reads CSARPREGWNTEAFF. The DNA for the CDR3 is TGCAGTGCTAGACCTAGGGAGGGGTGGAACACTGAAGCTTTCTTT.

This clonotype has a handful of counts. The chain couples TRBV6-2 or TRBV6-3 to TRBJ2-1; 9 bases map to TRBD2. CDR3 length: 18 residues. J was trimmed by 3 bases and V by 0 bases; bases with no gene match: 9. Germline assignment: CDR1 MNHEY and CDR2 SVGEGT. In nucleotides, the CDR3 is TGTGCCAGCAGTTACTCCCCGACAGCGGGAGGTTTCTACAATGAGCAGTTCTTC. This translates into CASSYSPTAGGFYNEQFF.

V is TRBV6-5 and J is TRBJ2-7; D unclear. The V end was cut by 2 bases, the J end by 0 bases, with 11 bases between. In germline, CDR1 is MNHEY, CDR2 SVGAGI. This CDR3 is 15 amino acids long. DNA for the CDR3: TGTGCCAGCAGTTACACGGTGGGAACCTCCTACGAGCAGTACTTC. Amino acid sequence: CASSYTVGTSYEQYF.

This clonotype has only a few counts. The gene calls are TRBV6-1 and TRBJ2-1; weak D call: TRBD2 (5 bases). The CDR3 is made up of 14 amino acids. Germline V lookup: CDR1 MNHNS, CDR2 SASEGT. Trimming removed 6 bases at V and 7 bases at J, with 16 bases between. CDR3 sequence: CASRWRAPGNEQFF. CDR3 DNA: TGTGCCAGCAGGTGGCGGGCCCCGGGGAATGAGCAGTTCTTC.

This clonotype was counted a few times. V gene TRBV29-1 combines with J gene TRBJ2-1; D unresolved. The CDR3 runs to 15 residues. The V end lost 3 bases, the J end lost 9 bases, and 21 bases lay between the germline ends. Germline V gene lookup returns CDR1 SQVTM and CDR2 ANQGSEA. This CDR3 reads CSVDGLRRASGEQFF. For the CDR3, the DNA is TGCAGCGTTGACGGCTTGCGTAGGGCTTCGGGTGAGCAGTTCTTC.

This chain joins TRBV7-2 and TRBJ1-3, with D unresolved. V was clipped by 0 bases and J by 0 bases, with 9 bases between them. Germline CDR1 and CDR2: SGHTA and FQGNSA. The CDR3 has 16 amino acids. CDR3 region: CASSLAVLRSGNTIYF. For the CDR3, the DNA is TGTGCCAGCAGCTTAGCCGTTCTCCGCTCTGGAAACACCATATATTTT.

V gene TRBV6-5 combines with J gene TRBJ2-7, with 10 bases fitting TRBD2. J gave up 3 bases and V 0 bases, and 2 bases lay outside the gene matches. From germline, CDR1 is MNHEY and CDR2 SVGAGI. This CDR3 has 15 residues. For the CDR3, the DNA is TGTGCCAGCAGTTACTCGGCTAGCGGGAGCTACGAGCAGTACTTC. Protein: CASSYSASGSYEQYF.